The 5 T cell receptor beta chains reported below all come from one sample, sequenced in a study of Ad26.COV2.S vaccination and SARS-CoV-2 variants. Repertoires were generated with immunoSEQ multiplex PCR, while TCRdb's copy carries only in-frame clones and drops some. The sample carries some 390,000 clones, roughly nine tenths recorded once. The treatment: approximately 18 received Ad26.COV2.S at low or high dose, single or two shots; 5 received placebo; per-sample allocation not given. Sampling was performed 63 days after the first vaccine or placebo injection. Sequencing was performed on peripheral blood, taken in a trial of Ad26.COV2.S vaccine versus placebo. These receptors were obtained from a person aged 18-65 years who received the Ad26.COV2.S COVID-19 vaccine or a placebo.

The chain combines TRBV27 with TRBJ1-5; TRBD1 might be the D (6 bases). Germline CDR1 and CDR2: MNHEY and SMNVEV (reference sequence). V lost 6 bases and J 6 bases, leaving 18 bases between the germline ends. There are 15 residues in the CDR3. Here the CDR3 reads CASSPVRDTPQPQHF. The DNA of the CDR3 is TGTGCCAGCAGCCCCGTCCGGGACACTCCTCAGCCCCAGCATTTT.

V is TRBV3-1 (or the pseudogene TRBV3-2) and J is TRBJ2-3; 9 nucleotides align to TRBD2. Germline values: CDR1 LGHDT, CDR2 YNNKEL (reference sequence). V was pared by 2 bases and J by 6 bases, with 9 bases of the junction left unmatched. The CDR3 sequence is 16 residues long. CDR3 protein: CASSQLAGGPEDTQYF. DNA of the CDR3: TGTGCCAGCAGCCAACTGGCGGGGGGGCCCGAGGATACGCAGTATTTT.

J is TRBJ1-3 and V is TRBV9; D not resolved. The CDR3 covers 15 residues. Germline lookup yields CDR1 SGDLS and CDR2 YYNGEE. The V end was cut by 0 bases, the J end by 0 bases, with 7 bases between. In nucleotides, the CDR3 is TGTGCCAGCAGCGTAGACTATAGCTCTGGAAACACCATATATTTT. It specifies CASSVDYSSGNTIYF.

This clone was seen only a few times. The J gene is TRBJ2-1, the V gene TRBV24-1; TRBD2 matches at 15 bases. Germline loops: CDR1 KGHDR, CDR2 SFDVKD. This CDR3 contains 18 residues. V trimming: 2 bases; J trimming: 3 bases; junction bases outside the gene matches: 4. This chain's CDR3 is CATSDSRTSGGGYNEQFF. Here the CDR3 DNA reads TGTGCCACCAGTGATTCCCGGACTAGCGGGGGGGGCTACAATGAGCAGTTCTTC.

This rearrangement joins TRBV9 to TRBJ1-2; possibly TRBD1 for D (5 bases). With 0 bases removed from V and 5 bases from J, the gap between germline ends came to 11 bases. This CDR3 comprises 14 residues. Germline CDR1 SGDLS, CDR2 YYNGEE. The CDR3 coding sequence is TGTGCCAGCAGCGTAGCCGAGGGGAGGTATGGCTACACCTTC. Translation: CASSVAEGRYGYTF.